One sample yielded the 30 T cell receptor beta chains listed below, sequenced in a study of cytomegalovirus exposure and HLA in healthy donors. In the PCR, 60 Vbeta and 13 Jbeta primers were used. This table comes from immunoSEQ multiplex PCR, and its TCRdb copy is limited to in-frame clones, with some not included. The sample contains approximately 190,000 clones, about nine tenths of which appear only once. Sequencing used PBMCs. These receptors originate from a boy younger than 10 in good health and CMV-seronegative.

The gene calls are TRBV5-1 and TRBJ2-3; maybe TRBD1 (6 bases). Germline V lookup: CDR1 SGHRS, CDR2 YFSETQ. Trimming pared 3 bases from V and 1 base from J, leaving 12 bases between. The CDR3 runs to 15 residues. The CDR3 nucleotides read TGCGCCAGCAGCTCACAGGGCTGGGGCACAGATACGCAGTATTTT. Translating it yields CASSSQGWGTDTQYF.

This clone was observed a single time. The rearrangement links TRBV28 to TRBJ2-7; D is perhaps TRBD2 (5 bases). The CDR3 totals 16 residues. In germline, CDR1 is MDHEN, CDR2 SYDVKM. V was pared by 4 bases and J by 7 bases, with 23 bases between. CDR3 loop: CASSSVRVLFSGEQYF. The CDR3 DNA follows: TGTGCCAGCAGTTCAGTCCGAGTCCTCTTTTCGGGGGAGCAGTACTTC.

This rearrangement joins TRBV27 to TRBJ2-1, with 8 bases that match TRBD2. CDR3 length equals 16 residues. Germline assignment: CDR1 MNHEY and CDR2 SMNVEV (reference sequence). Germline trimming cut 6 bases from V and 4 bases from J; bases unmatched to any gene: 11. DNA of the CDR3: TGTGCCAGCAGCCCCTCGAGCGGGAGTTCTTACAATGAGCAGTTCTTC. This codes for CASSPSSGSSYNEQFF.

The chain couples TRBV11-2 to TRBJ2-7, with a tentative D call TRBD2 (6 bases). Germline loops: CDR1 SGHAT, CDR2 FQNNGV. V lost 5 bases to trimming and J lost 0 bases, with 14 bases between them. The CDR3 runs 15 residues. The CDR3 DNA is TGTGCCAGCAGCCTCGGGGCGGGGAGCTCCTACGAGCAGTACTTC. Its protein product is CASSLGAGSSYEQYF.

The V call is TRBV6-1, the J call TRBJ1-1; D not certain. The CDR3 is 12 amino acids. The germline V and J ends were trimmed by 7 bases and 7 bases, with 13 bases remaining between them. Germline V gene lookup returns CDR1 MNHNS and CDR2 SASEGT. The CDR3 sequence: CASKTRTGEAFF. CDR3 coding DNA: TGTGCCAGCAAGACAAGAACTGGTGAAGCTTTCTTT.

The chain couples TRBV4-2 to TRBJ2-7, with D perhaps TRBD2 (6 bases). The CDR3 has 20 amino acids. Trimming removed 4 bases at V and 3 bases at J, with 31 bases between. The germline V gene encodes CDR1 LGHNA and CDR2 YNFKEQ. CDR3 sequence (DNA): TGTGCCAGCAGCCGAAAAATAGCGGAGTCCCCAACGATCCCATACTACGAGCAGTACTTC. The encoded protein is CASSRKIAESPTIPYYEQYF.

With regard to this clone: It is unclear where the CDR3 begins or ends on the DNA, so no DNA is shown, and the CDR3 is as TCRdb lists it. V usage is TRBV5-1 and J usage is TRBJ2-1; no check of the table's D call, TRBD2, against the DNA was made. Germline CDR1 and CDR2: SGHRS and YFSETQ. The CDR3 length is 18 residues, termini included. This CDR3 reads CASSFVASGTSSYNEQLF.

The chain uses TRBV27 and TRBJ1-6, with a tentative D call TRBD1 (6 bases). V was trimmed by 6 bases and J by 10 bases, leaving 13 bases between them. The germline CDR1 and CDR2 sequences are MNHEY and SMNVEV (reference sequence). The length of the CDR3 is 13 residues. The CDR3: CASRQGGGSPLHF. The CDR3 nucleotides are TGTGCCAGCAGACAGGGCGGTGGATCACCCCTCCACTTT.

This clone was counted between two and nine times. The chain is built from TRBV27 and TRBJ2-1; TRBD2 matches at 8 bases. Per germline, CDR1 MNHEY and CDR2 SMNVEV (reference sequence). The CDR3 runs to 16 residues. J gave up 6 bases and V 1 base, and 8 bases lay outside the gene matches. DNA of the CDR3: TGTGCCAGCAGTTTATTCGGACTAGCATCGGGCAATGAGCAGTTCTTC. It translates to CASSLFGLASGNEQFF.

V and J are TRBV28 and TRBJ2-1; TRBD2 matches 9 bases. Germline CDR1 MDHEN, CDR2 SYDVKM. V lost 8 bases and J lost 7; bases outside the gene matches: 9. This CDR3 has 14 amino acids. The CDR3 DNA follows: TGTGCCAGCTCGGCTAGCGGGAATATGAATGAGCAGTTCTTC. It encodes CASSASGNMNEQFF. Full variable domain (remainder filled in from reference TRBV28 and TRBJ2-1): DVKVTQSSRYLVKRTGEKVFLECVQDMDHENMFWYRQDPGLGLRLIYFSYDVKMKEKGDIPEGYSVSREKKERFSLILESASTNQTSMYLCASSASGNMNEQFFGPGTRLTVL.

The V gene is TRBV27, the J gene TRBJ1-2; maybe TRBD1 (6 bases). CDR1 is MNHEY, CDR2 SMNVEV, per germline (reference sequence). The CDR3 is 14 amino acids. With 6 bases removed from V and 4 bases from J, the gap between germline ends came to 15 bases. As DNA, the CDR3 is TGTGCCAGCAGATTCATACAGGGCGGCTATGGCTACACCTTC. This gives the protein CASRFIQGGYGYTF.

This clone was found once. V gene TRBV27 combines with J gene TRBJ2-7; 11 bases are shared with TRBD2. Looked up from germline, CDR1 is MNHEY and CDR2 is SMNVEV (reference sequence). The J segment lost 6 bases and the V segment lost 5 bases, leaving 12 bases of the junction unmatched. CDR3 length: 16 amino acids. The CDR3 sequence is CASSTIAGGLISEQYF. The CDR3 DNA reads TGTGCCAGCAGTACTATAGCGGGAGGGTTAATAAGCGAGCAGTACTTC.

The chain is built from TRBV29-1 and TRBJ2-1, with 9 positions matching TRBD2. CDR3 length: 18 residues. Germline values: CDR1 SQVTM, CDR2 ANQGSEA. V shed 0 bases and J 7 bases; nucleotides not matched to a gene: 16. This CDR3 is CSVEEETRGGRAGNEQFF. The CDR3 DNA reads TGCAGCGTTGAAGAAGAAACCCGTGGCGGGAGGGCCGGTAATGAGCAGTTCTTC.

The chain employs TRBV27 and TRBJ1-5; 7 bases line up with TRBD1. The CDR3 extends over 14 amino acids. Germline trimming cut 6 bases from V and 4 bases from J; bases unmatched to any gene: 6. From germline, CDR1 is MNHEY and CDR2 SMNVEV (reference sequence). The CDR3 DNA follows: TGTGCCAGCAGCCAGGACAGGTCAAATCAGCCCCAGCATTTT. Protein product: CASSQDRSNQPQHF.

CDR3 sequence: CAWSAPAGVMNTEAFF. The CDR3 DNA reads as TGTGCCTGGAGTGCCCCGGCAGGGGTGATGAACACTGAAGCTTTCTTT. The rearrangement links TRBV30 to TRBJ1-1; D may be TRBD1 (6 bases). V was trimmed by 1 base and J by 0 bases, leaving 15 bases between them. In germline, CDR1 is GTSNPN, CDR2 SVGIG (reference sequence). The CDR3 covers 16 residues.

The CDR3 loop reads CAIGMTGSEETQYF. CDR3 bases: TGTGCCATCGGCATGACAGGCTCTGAGGAGACCCAGTACTTC. The chain carries TRBV10-3 and TRBJ2-5; D perhaps matches TRBD1 (6 bases). The germline gives CDR1 ENHRY, CDR2 SYGVKD. CDR3 size: 14 residues. Trimming took 8 bases from V and 5 from J, leaving 18 bases between them.

This chain links TRBV5-4 with TRBJ2-1; 14 nucleotides align to TRBD2. With V trimmed by 5 bases and J by 4 bases, 5 bases remained unmatched. Germline V gives CDR1 SGHNT, CDR2 YYREEE (reference sequence). The CDR3 is 16 amino acids. The CDR3 protein is CASRPGTSGRYNEQFF. For the CDR3, the DNA is TGTGCCAGCAGACCCGGGACTAGCGGGAGATACAATGAGCAGTTCTTC.

The CDR3 reads CASRTGSGTDTQYF. The CDR3 DNA reads TGTGCCAGCAGAACAGGTTCCGGCACAGATACGCAGTATTTT. The chain links TRBV6-5 to TRBJ2-3; a possible D gene is TRBD1 (5 bases). The CDR3 covers 14 residues. The germline V and J ends were trimmed by 6 bases and 1 base, with 11 bases remaining between them. The germline V gene has CDR1 MNHEY and CDR2 SVGAGI.

The J gene is TRBJ2-1, the V gene TRBV7-2; 13 bases map to TRBD2. The CDR3 spans 15 residues. The germline V gene encodes CDR1 SGHTA and CDR2 FQGNSA. J was trimmed by 6 bases and V by 4 bases; bases with no gene match: 3. CDR3 amino acids: CASSYTSGRANEQFF. The CDR3 DNA follows: TGTGCCAGCAGCTACACTAGCGGGAGGGCCAATGAGCAGTTCTTC.

This clone was counted only a few times. J is TRBJ1-1 and V is TRBV6-6, with D tentatively TRBD1 (5 bases). Germline CDR1 is MNHNY and CDR2 is SVGAGI (reference sequence). This CDR3 is 11 amino acids long. Trimming stripped 10 bases from V and 6 bases from J, with 12 bases between. CDR3: CAIYRGAEAFF. CDR3 DNA: TGTGCCATCTACCGGGGGGCTGAAGCTTTCTTT.

The gene calls are TRBV28 and TRBJ1-5; 8 bases fit TRBD1. Germline V CDR1 and CDR2: MDHEN, SYDVKM. The CDR3 length is 14 residues. J was trimmed by 6 bases and V by 6 bases; bases with no gene match: 7. For the CDR3, the DNA is TGTGCCAGCAGCCCCCACAGGGGGGGTCAGCCCCAGCATTTT. Translating gives CASSPHRGGQPQHF.

The chain joins TRBV18 to TRBJ1-5; D is unresolved. Germline V gene lookup returns CDR1 KGHSH and CDR2 LQKENI. The CDR3 has 14 amino acids. Deletions cut 3 bases from V and 7 bases from J, with 13 bases between. CDR3 in DNA: TGTGCCAGCTCACCCGGGGAAGGTAGACAGCCCCAGCATTTT. It yields the protein CASSPGEGRQPQHF.

This clone was found a few times. This rearrangement joins TRBV5-4 to TRBJ1-1, with 7 bases aligning to TRBD1. V gave up 0 bases and J gave up 6 bases; unmatched junction bases: 11. Germline V gene data show CDR1 as SGHNT and CDR2 as YYREEE (reference sequence). The CDR3 is 16 amino acids. The CDR3 DNA reads as TGTGCCAGCAGCTTGGAGGGGGCCGCCGGGATCCCTGAAGCTTTCTTT. Its protein is CASSLEGAAGIPEAFF.

This clone was found a few times. The chain has TRBV7-7 and TRBJ2-7; D gene uncertain. Trimming took 0 bases from V and 5 from J, leaving 20 bases between them. The CDR3 sequence is 17 residues long. Germline V lookup: CDR1 SSHAT, CDR2 FNYEAQ (reference sequence). CDR3 sequence (DNA): TGTGCCAGCAGCTTAGCCAAGGTTCCGCGGCCGCCGGACGAGCAGTACTTC. Amino acid sequence: CASSLAKVPRPPDEQYF.

J is TRBJ2-7 and V is TRBV5-6; D is possibly TRBD1 (6 bases). This CDR3 region has 15 residues. Germline-derived CDR1 and CDR2 are SGHDT and YYEEEE. V lost 4 bases and J lost 1, with 15 bases in between. The CDR3 here is CASSPRLTGSYEQYF. The CDR3 nucleotides are TGTGCCAGCAGCCCGCGCCTCACAGGGTCCTACGAGCAGTACTTC.

The genes are TRBV10-2 and TRBJ2-5; no clear D. The CDR3 runs 16 residues. The germline gives CDR1 WSHSY, CDR2 SAAADI. V lost 3 bases and J 4 bases, leaving 18 bases between the germline ends. For the CDR3, the DNA is TGCGCCAGCAGTGAAGCTGCCGCGGCGGCCCCAGAGACCCAGTACTTC. Translated, it gives CASSEAAAAAPETQYF.

This clone was seen only once. The chain joins TRBV11-2 to TRBJ2-7, with 10 bases lining up with TRBD2. This CDR3 is built from 14 residues. The V and J ends lost 2 bases and 5 bases, in that order; junction bases with no gene match: 3. Germline V gives CDR1 SGHAT, CDR2 FQNNGV. CDR3 residues: CASSLSGRANEQYF. The CDR3 nucleotides are TGTGCCAGCAGCTTAAGCGGGAGGGCTAACGAGCAGTACTTC.

This clone was seen once. This rearrangement joins TRBV2 to TRBJ1-5; TRBD1 might be the D (6 bases). The germline gives CDR1 SNHLY, CDR2 FYNNEI. V was pared by 6 bases and J by 0 bases, with 12 bases between. This CDR3 contains 15 residues. CDR3 sequence (DNA): TGTGCCAGCAGGAGGCCAGGGGATAGCAATCAGCCCCAGCATTTT. This gives the protein CASRRPGDSNQPQHF.

This rearrangement joins TRBV11-2 to TRBJ2-1, with D possibly being TRBD2 (6 bases). This CDR3 comprises 14 residues. V lost 1 base and J lost 12, with 16 bases in between. Germline-derived CDR1 and CDR2 are SGHAT and FQNNGV. CDR3 residues: CASSLGGRPRGQFF. The CDR3 DNA sequence: TGTGCCAGCAGCTTAGGTGGGAGGCCCCGGGGGCAGTTCTTC.

Only one count was recorded for this clone. The rearrangement links TRBV18 to TRBJ1-1; D not certain. Trimming removed 0 bases from V and 4 bases from J, with 9 bases in between. The CDR3 contains 14 residues. Germline V gives CDR1 KGHSH, CDR2 LQKENI. The CDR3 DNA is TGTGCCAGCTCACCACCGGGAGAGGGCACTGAAGCTTTCTTT. Residues: CASSPPGEGTEAFF.